Sequencing of this T cell receptor beta chain was carried out in a study of CD8+ T cells in alopecia areata (dated 2018 in TCRdb). For the study in its entirety: The treated patients took part in an open-label pilot trial in which moderate-to-severe alopecia areata was treated with oral tofacitinib at 5 to 10 mg twice daily. Patients received tofacitinib for 6 to 18 months and were then followed off drug for 6 months to check for delayed response and recurrence. Scalp clonality was compared among normal scalp (n=4), patchy alopecia areata scalp (n=8), and alopecia totalis/universalis scalp (n=8). RNA came from the PAXgene miRNA kit for fixed scalp, the miRNeasy kit for PBMCs, and the RNeasy kit for mouse skin. High-throughput TCRbeta sequencing was used to examine T cell clonal expansion in alopecia areata in both the C3H/HeJ mouse model and human patients. Human TCRbeta sequencing covered scalp tissue and sorted CD4+ and CD8+ peripheral blood T cells from patchy and totalis/universalis alopecia areata patients and healthy controls. Tofacitinib-treated patients had biopsies at baseline and at 4 and 24 weeks of treatment, with a later scalp biopsy in several patients. TCRbeta CDR3 regions were amplified by immunoSEQ multiplex PCR with 35 Vbeta forward and 13 Jbeta reverse primers. Beyond this particular receptor, the publication reports: Scalp TCR repertoire analysis is complicated because resident alphabeta T cells in normal human skin are also sequenced, whereas mouse skin is dominated by gammadelta T cells. Higher clonality and more expanded CD8+ clones were observed in lesional scalp than in normal scalp, particularly in alopecia totalis/universalis, a finding suggestive of antigenic drive. Compared with mice, TCR sequences shared between patients were less clear, possibly partly because of HLA diversity across the patient population.

In light of the paper, this sample's time point label describes: baseline before oral tofacitinib. Lesional scalp punch biopsies and peripheral blood were collected from alopecia areata patients. PBMCs were isolated by density centrifugation and stained for CD3, CD4 and CD8, after which CD4+ and CD8+ T cells were sorted on a FACSAria. According to the germline V gene (reference sequence), CDR1 reads SEHNR and CDR2 reads FQNEAQ. Trimming accounts for 3 bases at V and 4 bases at J, while the number of junction bases matched to no gene is 6. The CDR3 goes from the cysteine to the phenylalanine over 15 residues. The kept DNA is CDR3 alone, 45 bases in frame from the first base. As for this clone: It lacks a known antigen. Base qualities are not at hand, and no much larger clone is one base apart.

Library prep was done by the immunoSEQ multiplex PCR assay. RNA was extracted from all samples and reverse transcribed into cDNA as template for TCR sequencing. First-strand cDNA was synthesized using SuperScript III with a 2:1 mix of oligo-dT and random hexamers. A synthetic immune receptor repertoire was used to measure amplification bias, and any remaining bias was corrected computationally. The original methods were these. Raw reads were preprocessed to remove errors, and CDR3 was defined according to IMGT conventions as the region from the conserved cysteine to phenylalanine. Clonality was computed as 1 minus the Shannon entropy, with the entropy normalized by log2 of the number of productive unique TCRs. Scalp TCRbeta sequences were cross-referenced with sorted blood CD4 and CD8 repertoires so that the CD4 or CD8 identity of scalp clones could be inferred. The clones in this table, taken by TCRdb from immuneACCESS, are in-frame only. Not every clone is retained; where verified, under half of the shortfall comes from an unresolved V gene, and the cause of the rest is unknown. V, J and clone size were drawn from that table, and D and trimming were deduced from the DNA. Here the sample has about 170,000 clones; approximately 70% occur a single time. The top ten hold roughly 10% of the sample.

The chain employs TRBV7-9 and TRBJ1-1, with 9 bases matching TRBD1. The sample consisted of CD8+ T cells sorted from blood, taken at week 0. The clonotype originates from a human donor with alopecia areata. The nucleotide sequence reads as follows: TGTGCCAGCAGCTTTACAGGGGGCGCGGGCACTGAAGCTTTCTTT. The translation is CASSFTGGAGTEAFF.